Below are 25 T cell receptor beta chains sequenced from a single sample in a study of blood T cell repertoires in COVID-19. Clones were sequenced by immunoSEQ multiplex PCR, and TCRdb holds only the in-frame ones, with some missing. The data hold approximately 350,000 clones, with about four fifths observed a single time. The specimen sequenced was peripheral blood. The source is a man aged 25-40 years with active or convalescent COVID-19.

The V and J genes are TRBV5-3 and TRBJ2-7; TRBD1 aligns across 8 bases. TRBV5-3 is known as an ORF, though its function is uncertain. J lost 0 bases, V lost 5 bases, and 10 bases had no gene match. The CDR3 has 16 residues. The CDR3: CARRTRDRQNSYEQYF. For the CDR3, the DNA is TGTGCCAGAAGGACGAGGGACAGGCAAAACTCCTACGAGCAGTACTTC.

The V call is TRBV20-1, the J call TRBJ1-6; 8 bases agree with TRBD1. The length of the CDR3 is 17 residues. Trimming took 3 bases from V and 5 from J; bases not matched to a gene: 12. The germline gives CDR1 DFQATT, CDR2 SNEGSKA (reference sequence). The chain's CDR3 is CSASSPLGQGNNSPLHF. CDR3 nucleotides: TGCAGTGCTAGTTCCCCCCTAGGACAGGGCAATAATTCACCCCTCCACTTT.

Here the CDR3 reads CASSQALLVSTYNEQFF. The CDR3 region has the DNA TGTGCCAGCAGCCAAGCCTTACTTGTATCGACCTACAATGAGCAGTTCTTC. This chain joins TRBV14 and TRBJ2-1; D is ambiguous. The CDR3 is 17 amino acids. The V and J ends lost 1 base and 2 bases respectively, with 15 bases between them. In germline, CDR1 is SGHDN, CDR2 FVKESK.

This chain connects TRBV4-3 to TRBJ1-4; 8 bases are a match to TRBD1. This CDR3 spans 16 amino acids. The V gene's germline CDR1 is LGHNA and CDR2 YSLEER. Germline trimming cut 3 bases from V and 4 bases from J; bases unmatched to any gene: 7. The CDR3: CASSHRPGGYNEKLFF. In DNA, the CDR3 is TGCGCCAGCAGCCACAGACCAGGGGGCTATAATGAAAAACTGTTTTTT.

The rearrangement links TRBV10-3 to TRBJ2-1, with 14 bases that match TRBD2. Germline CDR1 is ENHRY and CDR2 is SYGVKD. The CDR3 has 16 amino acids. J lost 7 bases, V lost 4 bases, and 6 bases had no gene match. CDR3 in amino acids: CAISATGTSGRNEQFF. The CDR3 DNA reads TGTGCCATCAGTGCTACCGGGACTAGCGGGAGAAATGAGCAGTTCTTC.

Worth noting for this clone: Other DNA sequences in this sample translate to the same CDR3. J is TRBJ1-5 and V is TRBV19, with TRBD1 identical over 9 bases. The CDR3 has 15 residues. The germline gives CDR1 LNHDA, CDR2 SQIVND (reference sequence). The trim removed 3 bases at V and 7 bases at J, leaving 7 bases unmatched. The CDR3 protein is CASSIGQGQGQPQHF. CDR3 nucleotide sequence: TGTGCCAGTAGTATCGGACAGGGGCAGGGACAGCCCCAGCATTTT.

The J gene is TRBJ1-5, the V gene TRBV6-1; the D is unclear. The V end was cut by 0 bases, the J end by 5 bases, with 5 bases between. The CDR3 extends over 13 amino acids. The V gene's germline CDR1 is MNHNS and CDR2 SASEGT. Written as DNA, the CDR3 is TGTGCCAGCAGTGAAGCTACTTATCAGCCCCAGCATTTT. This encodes CASSEATYQPQHF.

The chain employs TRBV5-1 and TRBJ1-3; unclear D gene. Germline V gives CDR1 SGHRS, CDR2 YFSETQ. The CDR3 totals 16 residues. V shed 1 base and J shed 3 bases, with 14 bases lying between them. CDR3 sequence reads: CASSLSRPGGGNTIYF. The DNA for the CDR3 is TGCGCCAGCAGCTTGTCCAGGCCCGGTGGTGGAAACACCATATATTTT.

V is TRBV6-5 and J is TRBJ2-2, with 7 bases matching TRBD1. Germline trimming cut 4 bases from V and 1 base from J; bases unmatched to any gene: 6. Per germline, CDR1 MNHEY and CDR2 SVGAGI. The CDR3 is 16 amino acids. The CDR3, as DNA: TGTGCCAGCAGTTTACCCCGACAGGGGAACACCGGGGAGCTGTTTTTT. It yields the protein CASSLPRQGNTGELFF.

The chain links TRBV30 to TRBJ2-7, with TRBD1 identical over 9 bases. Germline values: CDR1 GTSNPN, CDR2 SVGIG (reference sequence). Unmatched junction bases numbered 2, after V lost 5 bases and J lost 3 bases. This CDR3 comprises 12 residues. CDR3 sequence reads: CAWGTGSYEQYF. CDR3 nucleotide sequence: TGTGCCTGGGGGACAGGGAGCTACGAGCAGTACTTC.

DNA for the CDR3: TGTGCCAGCAGCCAGTTCGGAATAGCGGGGGGGCAGGGCTACGAGCAGTACTTC. The encoded protein is CASSQFGIAGGQGYEQYF. The chain joins TRBV14 to TRBJ2-7; 11 bases are a match to TRBD2. In germline, CDR1 is SGHDN, CDR2 FVKESK. V gave up 3 bases and J gave up 3 bases; unmatched junction bases: 13. CDR3 length: 18 amino acids.

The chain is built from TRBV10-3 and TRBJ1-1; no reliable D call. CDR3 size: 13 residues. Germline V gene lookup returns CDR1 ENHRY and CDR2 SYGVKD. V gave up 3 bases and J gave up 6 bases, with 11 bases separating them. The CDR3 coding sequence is TGTGCCATCAGTGACCAGGCAATCGCTGAAGCTTTCTTT. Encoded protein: CAISDQAIAEAFF.

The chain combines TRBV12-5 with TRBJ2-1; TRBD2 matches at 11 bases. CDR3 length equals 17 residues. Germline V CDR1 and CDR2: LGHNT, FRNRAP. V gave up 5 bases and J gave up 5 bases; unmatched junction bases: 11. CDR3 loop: CASGVSAGTSGNNEQFF. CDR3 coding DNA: TGTGCTAGTGGTGTGTCGGCGGGGACTAGCGGAAACAATGAGCAGTTCTTC. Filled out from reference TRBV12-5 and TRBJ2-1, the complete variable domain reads DARVTQTPRHKVTEMGQEVTMRCQPILGHNTVFWYRQTMMQGLELLAYFRNRAPLDDSGMPKDRFSAEMPDATLATLKIQPSEPRDSAVYFCASGVSAGTSGNNEQFFGPGTRLTVL.

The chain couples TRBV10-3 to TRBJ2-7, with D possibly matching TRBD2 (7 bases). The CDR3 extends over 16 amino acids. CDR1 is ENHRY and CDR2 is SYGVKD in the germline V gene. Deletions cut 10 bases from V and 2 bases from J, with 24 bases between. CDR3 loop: CATLHPGGGPTYEQYF. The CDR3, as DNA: TGTGCCACTCTTCACCCTGGGGGGGGCCCCACCTACGAGCAGTACTTC.

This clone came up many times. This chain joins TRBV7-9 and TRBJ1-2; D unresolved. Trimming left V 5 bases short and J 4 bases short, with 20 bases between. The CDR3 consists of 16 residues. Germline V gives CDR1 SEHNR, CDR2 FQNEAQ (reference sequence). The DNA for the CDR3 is TGTGCCAGCAGCCCCCGTCGGGTCGGCTCCCGCTATGGCTACACCTTC. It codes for CASSPRRVGSRYGYTF. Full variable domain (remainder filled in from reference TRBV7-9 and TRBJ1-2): DTGVSQNPRHKITKRGQNVTFRCDPISEHNRLYWYRQTLGQGPEFLTYFQNEAQLEKSRLLSDRFSAERPKGSFSTLEIQRTEQGDSAMYLCASSPRRVGSRYGYTFGSGTRLTVV.

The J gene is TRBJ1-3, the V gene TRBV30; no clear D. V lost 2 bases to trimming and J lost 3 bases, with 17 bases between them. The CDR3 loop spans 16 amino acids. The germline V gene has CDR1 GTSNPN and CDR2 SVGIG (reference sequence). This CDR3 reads CAWSPDPGVIGNTIYF. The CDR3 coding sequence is TGTGCCTGGAGTCCCGACCCGGGAGTAATTGGAAACACCATATATTTT.

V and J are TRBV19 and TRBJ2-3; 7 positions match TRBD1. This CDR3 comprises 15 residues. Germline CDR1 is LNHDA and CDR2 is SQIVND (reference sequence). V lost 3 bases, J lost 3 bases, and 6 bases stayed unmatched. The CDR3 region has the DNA TGTGCCAGTAGTATTACCGGGACAGTTACAGATACGCAGTATTTT. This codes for CASSITGTVTDTQYF.

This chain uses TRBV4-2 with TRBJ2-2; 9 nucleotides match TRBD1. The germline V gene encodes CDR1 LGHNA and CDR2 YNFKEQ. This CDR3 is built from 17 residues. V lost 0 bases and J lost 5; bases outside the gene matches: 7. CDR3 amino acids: CASSQDPGTGRTGELFF. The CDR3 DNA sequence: TGTGCCAGCAGCCAAGATCCCGGGACAGGGCGAACCGGGGAGCTGTTTTTT.

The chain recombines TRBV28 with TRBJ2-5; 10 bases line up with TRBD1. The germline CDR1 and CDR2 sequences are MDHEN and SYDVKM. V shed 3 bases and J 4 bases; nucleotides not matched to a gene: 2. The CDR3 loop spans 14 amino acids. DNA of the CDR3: TGTGCCAGCAGTTTGAGGGACAGGGGAGAGACCCAGTACTTC. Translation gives CASSLRDRGETQYF.

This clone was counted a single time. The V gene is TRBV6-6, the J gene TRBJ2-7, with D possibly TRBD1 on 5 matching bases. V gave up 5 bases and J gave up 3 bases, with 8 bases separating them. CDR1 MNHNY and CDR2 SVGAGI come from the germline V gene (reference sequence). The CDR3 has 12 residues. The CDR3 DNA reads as TGTGCCAGCAGTCTCCAGGGCTACGAGCAGTACTTC. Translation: CASSLQGYEQYF.

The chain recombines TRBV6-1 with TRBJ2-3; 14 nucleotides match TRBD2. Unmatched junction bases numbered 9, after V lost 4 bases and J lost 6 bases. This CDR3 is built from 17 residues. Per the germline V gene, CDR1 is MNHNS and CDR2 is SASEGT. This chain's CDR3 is CASSALLTSGGADTQYF. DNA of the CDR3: TGTGCCAGCAGTGCGCTTTTGACTAGCGGGGGGGCGGATACGCAGTATTTT.

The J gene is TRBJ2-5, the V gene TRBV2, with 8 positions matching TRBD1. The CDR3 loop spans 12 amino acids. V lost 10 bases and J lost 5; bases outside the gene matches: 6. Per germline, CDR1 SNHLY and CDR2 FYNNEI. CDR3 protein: CAISGGRETQYF. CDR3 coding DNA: TGTGCCATATCAGGGGGCAGGGAGACCCAGTACTTC.

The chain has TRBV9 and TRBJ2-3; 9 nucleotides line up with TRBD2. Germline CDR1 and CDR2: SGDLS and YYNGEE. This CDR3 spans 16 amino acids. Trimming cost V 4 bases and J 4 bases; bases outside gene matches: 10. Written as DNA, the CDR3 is TGTGCCAGCAGCCTTCCCGCGGGGGGGCTGCCAGATACGCAGTATTTT. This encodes CASSLPAGGLPDTQYF.

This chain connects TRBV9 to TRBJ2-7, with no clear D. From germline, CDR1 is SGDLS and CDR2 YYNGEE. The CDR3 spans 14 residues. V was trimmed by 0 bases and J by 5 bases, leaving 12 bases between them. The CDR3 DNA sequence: TGTGCCAGCAGCGTAGGCAGGCGAGACGACGAGCAGTACTTC. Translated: CASSVGRRDDEQYF.

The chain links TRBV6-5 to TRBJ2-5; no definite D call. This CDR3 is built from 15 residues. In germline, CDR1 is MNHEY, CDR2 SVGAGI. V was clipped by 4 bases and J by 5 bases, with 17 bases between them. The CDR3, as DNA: TGTGCCAGCAGTTTCCTCCAATCGGTTATGGAGACCCAGTACTTC. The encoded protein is CASSFLQSVMETQYF.